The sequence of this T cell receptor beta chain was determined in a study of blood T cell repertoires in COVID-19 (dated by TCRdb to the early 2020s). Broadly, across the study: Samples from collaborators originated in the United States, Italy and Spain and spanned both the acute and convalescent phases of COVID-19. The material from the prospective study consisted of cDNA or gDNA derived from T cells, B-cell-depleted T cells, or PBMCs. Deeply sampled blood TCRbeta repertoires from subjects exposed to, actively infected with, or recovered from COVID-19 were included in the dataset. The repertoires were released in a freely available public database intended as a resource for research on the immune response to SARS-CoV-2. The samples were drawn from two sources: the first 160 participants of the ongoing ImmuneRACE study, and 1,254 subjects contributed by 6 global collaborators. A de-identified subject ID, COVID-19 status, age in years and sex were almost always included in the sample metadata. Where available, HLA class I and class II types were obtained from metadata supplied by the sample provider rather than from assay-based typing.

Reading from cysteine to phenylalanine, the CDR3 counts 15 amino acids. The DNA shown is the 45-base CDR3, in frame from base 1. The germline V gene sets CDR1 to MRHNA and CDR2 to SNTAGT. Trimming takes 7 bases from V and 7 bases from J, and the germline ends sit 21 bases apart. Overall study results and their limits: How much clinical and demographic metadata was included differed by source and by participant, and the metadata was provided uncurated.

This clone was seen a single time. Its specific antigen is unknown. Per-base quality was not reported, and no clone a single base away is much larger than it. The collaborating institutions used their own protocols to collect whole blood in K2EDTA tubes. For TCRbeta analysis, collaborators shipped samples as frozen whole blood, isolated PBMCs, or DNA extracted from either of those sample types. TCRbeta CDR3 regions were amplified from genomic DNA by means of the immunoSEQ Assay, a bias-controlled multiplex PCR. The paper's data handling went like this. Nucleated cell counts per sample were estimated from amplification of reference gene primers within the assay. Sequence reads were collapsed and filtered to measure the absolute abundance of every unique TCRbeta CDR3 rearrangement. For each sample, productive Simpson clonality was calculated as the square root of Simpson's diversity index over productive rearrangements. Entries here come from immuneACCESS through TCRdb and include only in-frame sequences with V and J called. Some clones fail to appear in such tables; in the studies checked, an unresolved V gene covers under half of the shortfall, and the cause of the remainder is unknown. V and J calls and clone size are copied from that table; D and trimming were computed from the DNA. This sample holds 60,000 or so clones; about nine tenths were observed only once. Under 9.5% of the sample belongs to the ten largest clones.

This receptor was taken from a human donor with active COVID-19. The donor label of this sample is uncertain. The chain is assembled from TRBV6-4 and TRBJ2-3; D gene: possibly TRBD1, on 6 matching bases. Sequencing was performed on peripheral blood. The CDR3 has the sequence CASTTGSPSHNTQYF. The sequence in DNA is TGTGCCAGCACCACAGGGTCCCCCTCCCACAATACGCAGTATTTT.